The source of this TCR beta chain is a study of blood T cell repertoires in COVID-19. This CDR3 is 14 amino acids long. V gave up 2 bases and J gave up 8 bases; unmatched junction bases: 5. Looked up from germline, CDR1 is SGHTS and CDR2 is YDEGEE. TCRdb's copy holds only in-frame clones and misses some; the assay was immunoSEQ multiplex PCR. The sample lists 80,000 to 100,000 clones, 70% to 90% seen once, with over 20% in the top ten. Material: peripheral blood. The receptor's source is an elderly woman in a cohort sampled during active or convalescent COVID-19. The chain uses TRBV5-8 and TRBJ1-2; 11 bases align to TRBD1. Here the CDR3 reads CASSFGTGGAGYTF. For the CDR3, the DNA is TGTGCCAGCAGCTTCGGGACAGGGGGTGCGGGCTACACCTTC.